This T cell receptor (beta chain) was retrieved from a study of CD8+CD57+ T cells in acquired aplastic anemia. On the study more broadly: Sorted CD4+ and CD8+ cells yielded DNA averaging around 3 ug.

TCR beta VDJ combinations and CDR3 sequences were profiled from genomic DNA. TCRdb ran MiXCR on the reads and lists one entry per CDR3 protein. The sample comprises 400,000 to 600,000 distinct CDR3 sequences, approximately 32% of which are singletons, and roughly 0.8% rests with the top ten. On this clonotype: The antigen remains undetermined.

Patients who underwent sequencing had shown CD8+CD57+ cell expansion by flow cytometry. CDR1 and CDR2 from the germline V gene are DFQATT and SNEGSKA (reference sequence). CDR3 size: 13 residues. V lost 6 bases to trimming and J lost 4 bases; unmatched junction nucleotides: 7. General observations from the study: Statistical testing detected no significant gap in CD8+ Simpson's diversity between patients and controls.

Sequenced input: sorted CD4+, CD8+, or CD8+CD57+ T cells (not recorded which) from PBMCs. This chain links TRBV20-1 with TRBJ1-1, with 8 bases matching TRBD1. This sequence originates from a human donor with aplastic anemia. The CDR3: CSAPRTGGTEAFF. CDR3 in DNA: TGCAGTGCGCCGAGAACAGGGGGCACTGAAGCTTTCTTT.